These 25 T cell receptor beta chains came from one sample sequenced in a study of T cells in narcolepsy. The data were produced by immunoSEQ multiplex PCR, yet TCRdb's version contains in-frame clones alone and is incomplete. The data show approximately 35,000 clones, with 65% to 85% seen just once and 1.1% held by the top ten. Material for sequencing was memory (CD45RA-) CD4+ T cells from blood. The source of these receptors is a human donor in good health.

This rearrangement joins TRBV18 to TRBJ1-1; 7 bases align to TRBD1. The CDR3 is 13 residues long. With V trimmed by 6 bases and J by 8 bases, 9 bases remained unmatched. CDR1 KGHSH and CDR2 LQKENI come from the germline V gene. The CDR3 is CASSEQRDSEAFF. In DNA form, the CDR3 reads TGTGCCAGCTCGGAACAAAGGGACAGCGAAGCTTTCTTT.

The chain carries TRBV7-3 and TRBJ2-6; D is unresolved. This CDR3 is built from 17 residues. The germline V gene has CDR1 SGHTA and CDR2 FQGTGA. Trimming took off 2 bases at V and 0 bases at J, with 11 bases between the two ends. This chain's CDR3 is CASSLEPRHSGANVLTF. The CDR3 DNA sequence: TGTGCCAGCAGCTTAGAGCCCCGGCACTCTGGGGCCAACGTCCTGACTTTC.

The rearrangement uses TRBV7-9 and TRBJ2-2; 10 bases match TRBD1. V shed 1 base and J 0 bases; nucleotides not matched to a gene: 5. The CDR3 length is 18 residues. In germline, CDR1 is SEHNR, CDR2 FQNEAQ (reference sequence). The CDR3 nucleotides are TGTGCCAGCAGCTTAGGCGCTGGGACAGGGGCGAACACCGGGGAGCTGTTTTTT. Encoded protein: CASSLGAGTGANTGELFF.

V usage is TRBV2 and J usage is TRBJ1-5, with TRBD1 matching over 8 bases. This CDR3 comprises 19 residues. Trimming at V came to 3 bases and at J to 2 bases, leaving 15 bases not matched to a gene. Per germline, CDR1 SNHLY and CDR2 FYNNEI. The CDR3, as DNA: TGTGCCAGCAGTGATGGTATTGGGACAGGACGGGGTCGCAATCAGCCCCAGCATTTT. Translated, it gives CASSDGIGTGRGRNQPQHF.

The rearrangement joins TRBV7-8 to TRBJ1-6, with a possible D match to TRBD1 (5 bases). Deletions cut 6 bases from V and 8 bases from J, with 14 bases between. Looked up from germline, CDR1 is SGHVS and CDR2 is FQNEAQ. This CDR3 contains 14 residues. The CDR3 DNA reads TGTGCCAGCAGTCCTCCCCGGGGCGATTCACCCCTCCACTTT. This encodes CASSPPRGDSPLHF. Full variable domain (remainder filled in from reference TRBV7-8 and TRBJ1-6): GAGVSQSPRYKVAKRGQDVALRCDPISGHVSLFWYQQALGQGPEFLTYFQNEAQLDKSGLPSDRFFAERPEGSVSTLKIQRTQQEDSAVYLCASSPPRGDSPLHFGNGTRLTVT.

The chain uses TRBV11-1 and TRBJ2-5; D is ambiguous. This CDR3 is built from 14 residues. V was cut by 4 bases and J by 4 bases, with 13 bases left in between. In germline, CDR1 is SGHAT, CDR2 FQDESV (reference sequence). The CDR3 sequence: CASSSILRRETQYF. The CDR3 nucleotides read TGTGCCAGCAGCTCCATATTAAGGCGAGAGACCCAGTACTTC.

The J gene is TRBJ2-5, the V gene TRBV28, with D perhaps matching TRBD1 (6 bases). Germline values: CDR1 MDHEN, CDR2 SYDVKM. This CDR3 spans 14 amino acids. V lost 8 bases, J lost 3 bases, and 16 bases lay in between. The CDR3 region has the DNA TGTGCCAGCGTTCCCGGTGGGACAAAAGAGACCCAGTACTTC. The encoded protein is CASVPGGTKETQYF.

V gene TRBV27 combines with J gene TRBJ2-5; 13 nucleotides match TRBD2. The better agreement between TRBJ2-7 and the DNA end casts doubt on the J call. In germline, CDR1 is MNHEY, CDR2 SMNVEV (reference sequence). CDR3 length: 17 amino acids. The CDR3 DNA follows: TGTGCCAGCAGCAGGACTAGCGGGAGTGGAGGGGTCCACGAGCAGTACTTC. It codes for CASSRTSGSGGVHEQYF.

The chain links TRBV11-2 to TRBJ2-1; 7 positions agree with TRBD1. V lost 5 bases, J lost 3 bases, and 7 bases stayed unmatched. The germline V gene encodes CDR1 SGHAT and CDR2 FQNNGV. The CDR3 sequence is 15 residues long. As DNA, the CDR3 is TGTGCCAGCAGCATCGACAGGGCTGTCTACAATGAGCAGTTCTTC. Encoded protein: CASSIDRAVYNEQFF.

The chain is built from TRBV5-1 and TRBJ2-7; D gene ambiguous. V lost 3 bases and J 3 bases, leaving 13 bases between the germline ends. This CDR3 spans 14 amino acids. Germline CDR1 and CDR2: SGHRS and YFSETQ. The chain's CDR3 is CASSSDPRNYEQYF. CDR3 coding DNA: TGCGCCAGCAGCTCGGACCCCAGAAACTACGAGCAGTACTTC.

The V call is TRBV30, the J call TRBJ2-5, with 8 bases that match TRBD2. The V gene's germline CDR1 is GTSNPN and CDR2 SVGIG (reference sequence). J gave up 4 bases and V 0 bases, and 7 bases lay outside the gene matches. The CDR3 length is 15 residues. The DNA for the CDR3 is TGTGCCTGGAGTGTAGGAGCGGGAGTAGGAGAGACCCAGTACTTC. Protein sequence: CAWSVGAGVGETQYF.

This clone was counted only a few times. This chain links TRBV28 with TRBJ2-3, with D possibly matching TRBD2 (6 bases). CDR3 length: 16 residues. V gave up 8 bases and J gave up 4 bases, with 22 bases separating them. The germline V gene encodes CDR1 MDHEN and CDR2 SYDVKM. In nucleotides, the CDR3 is TGTGCCAGCCCTCACGGGGTTGCGCGGAGGGCAGATACGCAGTATTTT. Amino acid sequence: CASPHGVARRADTQYF. The full variable domain, with the rest looked up from reference TRBV28 and TRBJ2-3, is DVKVTQSSRYLVKRTGEKVFLECVQDMDHENMFWYRQDPGLGLRLIYFSYDVKMKEKGDIPEGYSVSREKKERFSLILESASTNQTSMYLCASPHGVARRADTQYFGPGTRLTVL.

The V gene is TRBV30, the J gene TRBJ1-6, with 8 bases fitting TRBD1. Trimming cost V 8 bases and J 7 bases; bases outside gene matches: 7. CDR1 is GTSNPN, CDR2 SVGIG, per germline (reference sequence). The CDR3 is 13 residues long. This CDR3 reads CALRTGTNSPLHF. The CDR3 region has the DNA TGTGCCCTGCGGACAGGGACGAATTCACCCCTCCACTTT.

This chain connects TRBV28 to TRBJ2-3; 8 nucleotides line up with TRBD2. From germline, CDR1 is MDHEN and CDR2 SYDVKM. With V trimmed by 2 bases and J by 4 bases, 8 bases remained unmatched. The CDR3 is 16 amino acids. CDR3 nucleotide sequence: TGTGCCAGCAGTTTAGGGACGGGAGGGCCAGCAGATACGCAGTATTTT. Encoded protein: CASSLGTGGPADTQYF.

The J gene is TRBJ1-1, the V gene TRBV5-1; D is perhaps TRBD1 (6 bases). The germline V and J ends were trimmed by 0 bases and 0 bases, with 12 bases remaining between them. This CDR3 is built from 16 residues. The germline V gene encodes CDR1 SGHRS and CDR2 YFSETQ. CDR3 sequence (DNA): TGCGCCAGCAGCTTGGGTATAGGGGACATGAACACTGAAGCTTTCTTT. Protein product: CASSLGIGDMNTEAFF.

This sequence joins TRBV6-1 and TRBJ2-7, with D possibly matching TRBD2 (6 bases). The V and J ends lost 6 bases and 1 base respectively, with 13 bases between them. Germline loops: CDR1 MNHNS, CDR2 SASEGT. This CDR3 is 14 amino acids long. The CDR3 reads CASRLAIRSYEQYF. CDR3 nucleotide sequence: TGTGCCAGCAGGCTAGCGATAAGGTCCTACGAGCAGTACTTC.

The chain uses TRBV18 and TRBJ2-5; D is perhaps TRBD1 or TRBD2 (5 bases each). V lost 3 bases and J lost 3, with 20 bases in between. The CDR3 is made up of 17 amino acids. Germline V gene sequence: CDR1 KGHSH, CDR2 LQKENI. In nucleotides, the CDR3 is TGTGCCAGCTCACCTTTGTCGGCTCGGGGACCTAAAGAGACCCAGTACTTC. This codes for CASSPLSARGPKETQYF.

The chain recombines TRBV14 with TRBJ1-1; tentative D call: TRBD1 (6 bases). This CDR3 is built from 14 residues. Trimming shortened V by 4 bases and J by 3 bases, and 12 bases separated the two germline ends. The V gene's germline CDR1 is SGHDN and CDR2 FVKESK. This chain's CDR3 is CASSPWGAYTEAFF. Here the CDR3 DNA reads TGTGCCAGCAGCCCGTGGGGGGCCTACACTGAAGCTTTCTTT.

The J gene is TRBJ2-1, the V gene TRBV11-3, with 11 positions matching TRBD2. Germline values: CDR1 SGHNT, CDR2 YENEEA. With V trimmed by 4 bases and J by 7 bases, 9 bases remained unmatched. The CDR3 is 16 amino acids. CDR3 protein: CASSSYIAGGTNEQFF. Here the CDR3 DNA reads TGTGCCAGCAGCTCCTATATAGCGGGAGGGACGAATGAGCAGTTCTTC.

V is TRBV9 and J is TRBJ1-4; 10 nucleotides line up with TRBD1. The germline gives CDR1 SGDLS, CDR2 YYNGEE. This CDR3 is 14 amino acids long. The J segment lost 7 bases and the V segment lost 3 bases, leaving 3 bases of the junction unmatched. The CDR3 DNA follows: TGTGCCAGCAGCGCCGGGACAGGGGTTGAAAAACTGTTTTTT. Protein sequence: CASSAGTGVEKLFF.

The chain has TRBV18 and TRBJ2-7, with TRBD1 matching over 11 bases. The length of the CDR3 is 14 residues. Germline CDR1 KGHSH, CDR2 LQKENI. The V segment lost 6 bases and the J segment 2 bases; nucleotides outside the gene matches: 3. The DNA for the CDR3 is TGTGCCAGCTCCGCGGACAGGGGGCCCTACGAGCAGTACTTC. It encodes CASSADRGPYEQYF. Complete variable domain (other parts from reference TRBV18 and TRBJ2-7): NAGVMQNPRHLVRRRGQEARLRCSPMKGHSHVYWYRQLPEEGLKFMVYLQKENIIDESGMPKERFSAEFPKEGPSILRIQQVVRGDSAAYFCASSADRGPYEQYFGPGTRLTVT.

The chain uses TRBV13 and TRBJ2-7; D remains ambiguous. V gave up 1 base and J gave up 3 bases, with 4 bases separating them. The CDR3 sequence is 12 residues long. Germline loops: CDR1 PRHDT, CDR2 FYEKMQ (reference sequence). The CDR3 sequence is CASSLENYEQYF. Written as DNA, the CDR3 is TGTGCCAGCAGCTTAGAGAACTACGAGCAGTACTTC.

The rearrangement uses TRBV4-2 and TRBJ2-3; D is unclear. The germline V gene has CDR1 LGHNA and CDR2 YNFKEQ. This CDR3 has 15 residues. Between the trimmed V and J ends, which lost 4 bases and 4 bases, there was a span of 15 bases. CDR3 residues: CASSPFGDRADTQYF. The CDR3 DNA follows: TGTGCCAGCAGCCCCTTTGGGGATCGGGCAGATACGCAGTATTTT.

The rearrangement links TRBV30 to TRBJ2-3; maybe TRBD1 (6 bases). Trimming left V 2 bases short and J 5 bases short, with 20 bases between. The V gene's germline CDR1 is GTSNPN and CDR2 SVGIG (reference sequence). CDR3 length: 16 amino acids. The CDR3 sequence: CAWSTRFTQGKDTQYF. In DNA form, the CDR3 reads TGTGCCTGGAGTACACGGTTCACCCAGGGGAAAGATACGCAGTATTTT.

The rearrangement uses TRBV19 and TRBJ2-1; TRBD2 matches 7 bases. Trimming took 3 bases from V and 6 from J; bases not matched to a gene: 8. The CDR3 runs 15 residues. From germline, CDR1 is LNHDA and CDR2 SQIVND (reference sequence). The CDR3 protein is CASSIVLAAFNEQFF. DNA for the CDR3: TGTGCCAGTAGTATTGTTCTAGCGGCCTTCAATGAGCAGTTCTTC.